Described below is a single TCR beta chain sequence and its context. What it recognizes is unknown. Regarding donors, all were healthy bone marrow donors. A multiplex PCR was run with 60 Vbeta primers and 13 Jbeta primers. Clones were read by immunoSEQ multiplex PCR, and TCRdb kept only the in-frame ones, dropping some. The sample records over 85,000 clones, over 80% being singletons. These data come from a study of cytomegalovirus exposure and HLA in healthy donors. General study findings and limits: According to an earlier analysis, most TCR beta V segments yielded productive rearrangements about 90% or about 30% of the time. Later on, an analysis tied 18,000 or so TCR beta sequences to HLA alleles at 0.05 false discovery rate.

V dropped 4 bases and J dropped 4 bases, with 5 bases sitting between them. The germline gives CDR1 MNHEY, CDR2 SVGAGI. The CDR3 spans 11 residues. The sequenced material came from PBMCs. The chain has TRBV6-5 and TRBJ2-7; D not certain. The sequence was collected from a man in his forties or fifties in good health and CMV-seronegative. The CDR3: CASSSRYEQYF. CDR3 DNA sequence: TGTGCCAGCAGTTCCAGGTACGAGCAGTACTTC.